Below, one T cell receptor (beta chain) is given with its context. This clone came up once. Which antigen it targets is not known. No base qualities exist here, and no much larger clone lies one base off it. The data originate from a study of blood T cell repertoires in COVID-19 (dated by TCRdb to the early 2020s). Looking at the study overall: Collaborator samples came from the United States, Italy and Spain and covered acute and convalescent phases of COVID-19. The repertoires were released in a freely available public database intended as a resource for research on the immune response to SARS-CoV-2. Where available, HLA class I and class II types were taken from metadata supplied by the sample provider and were not determined by assay-based typing. The prospective study material was composed of cDNA or gDNA derived from T cells, B-cell-depleted T cells, or PBMCs. Sample metadata almost always included a de-identified subject ID, COVID-19 status, age in years and sex. Subjects who had been exposed to COVID-19, were actively infected with it, or had recovered from it provided the deeply sampled blood TCRbeta repertoires that made up the dataset. The samples were drawn from two sources: the first 160 participants of the ongoing ImmuneRACE study, and 1,000 to 1,500 subjects contributed by 6 global collaborators. Study-level results and caveats: How much clinical and demographic metadata was included differed by source and by participant, and the metadata was provided uncurated.

One collaborating source in Seattle enrolled patients during active infection and followed them longitudinally through the course of disease. The collaborating institutions used their own protocols to collect whole blood in K2EDTA tubes. For TCRbeta analysis, collaborators shipped samples as frozen whole blood, isolated PBMCs, or DNA extracted from either of those sample types. The immunoSEQ Assay, a bias-controlled multiplex PCR, was used to amplify TCRbeta CDR3 regions from genomic DNA. From the authors' description of their analysis: The number of nucleated cells in each sample was estimated by amplification of reference gene primers within the assay. To quantify the absolute abundance of each unique TCRbeta CDR3 rearrangement, sequence reads were collapsed and filtered. For each sample, productive Simpson clonality was calculated by taking the square root of Simpson's diversity index across productive rearrangements. Entries here come from immuneACCESS through TCRdb and include only in-frame sequences with V and J called. Some clones fail to appear in such tables; in the studies checked, an unresolved V gene covers under half of the shortfall, and the cause of the remainder is unknown. The V and J calls and clone size are taken from that table; D and trimming were inferred from the DNA. The sample table lists 410,000 or so clones, around 91% of them with a count of one. The ten most abundant clones make up about 1.6% of the sample.

The sample taken for sequencing was peripheral blood. The origin of this receptor is a woman in her forties with COVID-19, enrolled during active disease.

DNA sequence: TGTGCCTGGAGCCGGGGGGAAGATACGCAGTATTTT. Its protein product is CAWSRGEDTQYF. Here the chain combines TRBV30 and TRBJ2-3; 7 junctional bases match TRBD2. Germline trimming amounts to 3 bases on V and 5 bases on J, with 2 as the count of junction bases outside the gene matches. According to the germline V gene (reference sequence), CDR1 reads GTSNPN and CDR2 reads SVGIG. The CDR3 covers 12 residues, taking in both the cysteine and the phenylalanine. Left in the record is the CDR3 DNA by itself, 36 bases read in frame from the first base.